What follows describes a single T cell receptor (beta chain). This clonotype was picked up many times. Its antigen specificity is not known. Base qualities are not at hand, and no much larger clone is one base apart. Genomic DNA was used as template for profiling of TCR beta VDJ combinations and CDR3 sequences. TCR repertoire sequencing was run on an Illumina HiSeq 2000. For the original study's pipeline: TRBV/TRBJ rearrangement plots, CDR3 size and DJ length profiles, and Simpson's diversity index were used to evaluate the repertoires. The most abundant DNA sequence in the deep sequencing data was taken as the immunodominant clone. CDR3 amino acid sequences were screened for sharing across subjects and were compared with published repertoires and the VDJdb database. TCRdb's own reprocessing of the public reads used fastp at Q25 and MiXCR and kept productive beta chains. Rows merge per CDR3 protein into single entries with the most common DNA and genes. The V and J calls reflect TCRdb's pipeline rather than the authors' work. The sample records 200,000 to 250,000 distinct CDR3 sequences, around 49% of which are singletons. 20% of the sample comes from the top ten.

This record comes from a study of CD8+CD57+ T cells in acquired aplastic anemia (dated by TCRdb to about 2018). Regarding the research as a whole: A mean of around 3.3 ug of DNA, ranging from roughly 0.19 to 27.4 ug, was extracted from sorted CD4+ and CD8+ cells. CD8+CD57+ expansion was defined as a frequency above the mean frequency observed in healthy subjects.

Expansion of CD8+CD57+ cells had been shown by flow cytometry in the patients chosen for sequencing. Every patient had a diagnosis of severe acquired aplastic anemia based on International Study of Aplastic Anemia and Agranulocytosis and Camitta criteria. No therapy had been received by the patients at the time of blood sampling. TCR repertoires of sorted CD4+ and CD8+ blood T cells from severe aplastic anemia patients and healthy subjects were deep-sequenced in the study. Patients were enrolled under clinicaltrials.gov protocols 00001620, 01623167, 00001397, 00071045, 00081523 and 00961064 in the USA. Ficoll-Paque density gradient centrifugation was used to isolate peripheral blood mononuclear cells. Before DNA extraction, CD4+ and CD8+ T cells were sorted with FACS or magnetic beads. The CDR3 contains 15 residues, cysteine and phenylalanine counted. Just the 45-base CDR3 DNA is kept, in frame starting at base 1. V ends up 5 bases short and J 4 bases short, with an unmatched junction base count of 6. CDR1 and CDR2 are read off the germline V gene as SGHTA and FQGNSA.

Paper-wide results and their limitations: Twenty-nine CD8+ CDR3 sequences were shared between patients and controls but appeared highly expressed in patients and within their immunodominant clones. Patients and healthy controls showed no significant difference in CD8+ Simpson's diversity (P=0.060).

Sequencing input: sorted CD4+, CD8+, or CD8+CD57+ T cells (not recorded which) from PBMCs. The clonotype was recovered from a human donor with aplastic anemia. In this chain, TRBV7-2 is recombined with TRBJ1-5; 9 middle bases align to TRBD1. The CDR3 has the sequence CASSDGTGWNQPQHF. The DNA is TGTGCCAGCAGCGATGGGACAGGGTGGAATCAGCCCCAGCATTTT. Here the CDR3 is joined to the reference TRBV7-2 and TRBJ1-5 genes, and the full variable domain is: GAGVSQSPSNKVTEKGKDVELRCDPISGHTALYWYRQSLGQGLEFLIYFQGNSAPDKSGLPSDRFSAERTGGSVSTLTIQRTQQEDSAVYLCASSDGTGWNQPQHFGDGTRLSIL.